This TCR beta chain comes out of a study of blood T cell repertoires in COVID-19. This CDR3 has 11 residues. Germline V gene lookup returns CDR1 SQVTM and CDR2 ANQGSEA. Trimming pared 1 base from V and 3 bases from J, leaving 3 bases between. Produced via immunoSEQ multiplex PCR; TCRdb's table is partial and in-frame only. In the table there are hundreds of thousands of clones, 83% of which are singletons. This sequence originates from a woman in her 50s who had been exposed to COVID-19. The material sequenced was PBMCs or T cells enriched from blood (not recorded which). V is TRBV29-1 and J is TRBJ1-2; D call uncertain. CDR3 loop: CSVEGDYGYTF. In DNA form, the CDR3 reads TGCAGCGTTGAAGGCGACTATGGCTACACCTTC.